This entry lists 11 T cell receptor beta chains sequenced from one sample in a study of T cell repertoires in cytomegalovirus infection. TCRdb re-called the reads through MiXCR, storing one row per CDR3 protein. This table holds 480,000 or so distinct CDR3 sequences, approximately 10% found once. Sequencing input: PBMCs. Receptors originate from a human donor in good health (CMV status not recorded). Some clones in this sample may be carry-over from other donors' samples.

This clonotype was detected many times. The chain has TRBV7-6 and TRBJ2-7; maybe TRBD2 (6 bases). Trimming left V 1 base short and J 0 bases short, with 16 bases between. This CDR3 is 17 amino acids long. Germline-derived CDR1 and CDR2 are SGHVS and FNYEAQ. The CDR3 DNA reads TGTGCCAGCAGCTTAGAGGTTGCCGGGAGCGCCTCCTACGAGCAGTACTTC. As protein: CASSLEVAGSASYEQYF.

There are a few counts of this clonotype. The chain couples TRBV28 to TRBJ2-1, with TRBD2 as a possible D gene (5 bases). In germline, CDR1 is MDHEN, CDR2 SYDVKM. Trimming shortened V by 3 bases and J by 0 bases, and 12 bases separated the two germline ends. The CDR3 covers 16 residues. The CDR3 bases are TGTGCCAGCAGTTTTGGGAGCGCGAGCTCCTACAATGAGCAGTTCTTC. Translated: CASSFGSASSYNEQFF.

This clonotype was seen at least ten times. V gene TRBV20-1 combines with J gene TRBJ1-2; 8 nucleotides align to TRBD1. Germline V gives CDR1 DFQATT, CDR2 SNEGSKA (reference sequence). V lost 3 bases and J lost 6; bases outside the gene matches: 9. The CDR3 is made up of 14 amino acids. Here the CDR3 reads CSARDFTGGDGYTF. The CDR3 DNA sequence: TGCAGTGCTAGGGATTTTACAGGGGGAGATGGCTACACCTTC.

This clonotype was recorded at least ten times. The chain employs TRBV7-8 and TRBJ1-5; 9 nucleotides match TRBD1. The CDR3 sequence is 16 residues long. Germline-derived CDR1 and CDR2 are SGHVS and FQNEAQ. Germline trimming cut 4 bases from V and 5 bases from J; bases unmatched to any gene: 9. CDR3 DNA: TGTGCCAGCAGCTCATCAACTGGGGACAGGGATCAGCCCCAGCATTTT. Its protein is CASSSSTGDRDQPQHF.

This clonotype was counted ten times or more. The chain recombines TRBV6-2 or TRBV6-3 with TRBJ2-1; D unclear. CDR3 length: 14 amino acids. The germline CDR1 and CDR2 sequences are MNHEY and SVGEGT. Trimming removed 6 bases at V and 2 bases at J, with 11 bases between. The CDR3 DNA reads TGTGCCAGCAGGGTTACTATAGCCTACAATGAGCAGTTCTTC. This encodes CASRVTIAYNEQFF.

This clonotype was counted at least ten times. The germline gene is not matched at one end of the junction; a read error may be the cause. V is TRBV5-1 and J is TRBJ2-3, with D perhaps matching TRBD2 (5 bases). This CDR3 has 12 residues. From germline, CDR1 is SGHRS and CDR2 YFSETQ. The CDR3 DNA reads TGTGCCAGCAGTCTTAGGGAGGATACGCAGTATTTT. Translating it yields CASSLREDTQYF. Looking up the rest from reference TRBV5-1 and TRBJ2-3 gives the full variable domain: KAGVTQTPRYLIKTRGQQVTLSCSPISGHRSVSWYQQTPGQGLQFLFEYFSETQRNKGNFPGRFSGRQFSNSRSEMNVSTLELGDSALYLCASSLREDTQYFGPGTRLTVL.

This clonotype was recorded many times. The chain has TRBV28 and TRBJ2-7; D may be TRBD1 (6 bases). V lost 4 bases, J lost 0 bases, and 16 bases lay in between. The CDR3 spans 16 residues. Germline loops: CDR1 MDHEN, CDR2 SYDVKM. CDR3 coding DNA: TGTGCCAGCAGTTCCACCAGGGGTCCGAGCTCCTACGAGCAGTACTTC. Translated: CASSSTRGPSSYEQYF.

As regards this clonotype: Since a much larger clone is just one base distant, this may be a read error. The genes are TRBV6-6 and TRBJ2-7; a possible D gene is TRBD1 (5 bases). Germline V gives CDR1 MNHNY, CDR2 SVGAGI (reference sequence). The CDR3 sequence is 13 residues long. The CDR3 is CAGRERQIYEQYF. The CDR3 region has the DNA TGTGCCGGCAGAGAACGACAGATCTACGAGCAGTACTTC.

In this sample, this clonotype turned up many times. The V gene is TRBV6-5, the J gene TRBJ1-2; tentatively, D is TRBD1 (5 bases). This CDR3 is built from 16 residues. V was pared by 4 bases and J by 6 bases, with 21 bases between. Germline V lookup: CDR1 MNHEY, CDR2 SVGAGI. CDR3 protein: CASSSPGTAELNGYTF. DNA of the CDR3: TGTGCCAGCAGTTCCCCCGGGACCGCCGAGTTAAATGGCTACACCTTC.

This clonotype was seen more than once but under ten times. The chain couples TRBV6-6 to TRBJ2-1; 10 bases fit TRBD1. This CDR3 has 16 amino acids. With 6 bases clipped from V and 8 bases from J, the junction kept 13 bases outside the gene matches. The germline V gene encodes CDR1 MNHNY and CDR2 SVGAGI (reference sequence). The CDR3 DNA sequence: TGTGCCAGCAGCGGGATGGGACAGGGGAATCTGGATGAGCAGTTCTTC. This encodes CASSGMGQGNLDEQFF.

The rearrangement joins TRBV12-3 or TRBV12-4 to TRBJ1-1; D is undetermined. V lost 2 bases, J lost 7 bases, and 11 bases lay in between. The CDR3 totals 13 residues. This CDR3 is CASSLSGKGEAFF. CDR3 DNA sequence: TGTGCCAGCAGTTTATCAGGTAAAGGTGAAGCTTTCTTT.